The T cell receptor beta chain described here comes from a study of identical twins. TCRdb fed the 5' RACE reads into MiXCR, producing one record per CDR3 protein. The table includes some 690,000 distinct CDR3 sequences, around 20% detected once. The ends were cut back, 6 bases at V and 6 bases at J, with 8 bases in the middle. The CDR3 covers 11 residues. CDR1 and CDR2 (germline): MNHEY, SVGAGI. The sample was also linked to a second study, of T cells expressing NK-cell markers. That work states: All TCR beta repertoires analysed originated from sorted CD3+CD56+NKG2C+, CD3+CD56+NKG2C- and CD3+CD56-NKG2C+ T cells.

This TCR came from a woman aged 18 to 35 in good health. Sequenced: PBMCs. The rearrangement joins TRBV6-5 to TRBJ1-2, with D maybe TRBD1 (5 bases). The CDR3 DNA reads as TGTGCCAGCAGGACAGTCCATGGCTACACCTTC. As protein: CASRTVHGYTF.